Each of the 28 T cell receptor beta chains below was sequenced from the same sample in a study of shared clonotypes between healthy human individuals. Measured with immunoSEQ multiplex PCR; TCRdb has only the in-frame clones, and not every one. The table records 2 million or so clones, about 95% of them present only once. Terminally differentiated effector memory CD45RA+ cells were left out of the naive CD8 fraction, which was CD45RO-negative and positively selected for CCR7. Sequencing was performed on naive CD8+ T cells sorted from blood. The source is a young man in good health.

Note on this clone: This same CDR3 is encoded by further DNA sequences in the sample. This chain connects TRBV5-4 to TRBJ2-7; D is uncertain. Per the germline V gene, CDR1 is SGHNT and CDR2 is YYREEE (reference sequence). Trimming left V 2 bases short and J 3 bases short, with 9 bases between. There are 13 residues in the CDR3. CDR3 region: CASSFRGGYEQYF. CDR3 DNA: TGTGCCAGCAGCTTCCGAGGTGGCTACGAGCAGTACTTC.

The rearrangement uses TRBV13 and TRBJ2-7, with 10 bases lining up with TRBD2. The CDR3 loop spans 18 amino acids. Looked up from germline, CDR1 is PRHDT and CDR2 is FYEKMQ (reference sequence). V lost 6 bases and J lost 1; bases outside the gene matches: 15. The CDR3 spells CASSHWTSGEGTSYEQYF. In nucleotides, the CDR3 is TGTGCCAGCAGTCATTGGACTAGCGGAGAGGGGACTTCCTACGAGCAGTACTTC.

The V gene is TRBV27, the J gene TRBJ2-1; D possibly corresponds to TRBD2 (5 bases). Trimming cost V 8 bases and J 10 bases, with 18 bases left between them. CDR1 and CDR2 from the germline V gene are MNHEY and SMNVEV (reference sequence). CDR3 size: 13 residues. The CDR3 DNA is TGTGCCAGCCGACCATGGACTGGGGAGGAGCAGTTCTTC. It translates to CASRPWTGEEQFF.

About this clone: The sample contains more than one DNA sequence encoding this CDR3. The chain links TRBV27 to TRBJ2-7; D is unresolved. V lost 3 bases, J lost 2 bases, and 8 bases lay in between. Germline CDR1 MNHEY, CDR2 SMNVEV (reference sequence). The CDR3 covers 13 residues. The CDR3 DNA follows: TGTGCCAGCAGTTTTGGACCGACCTACGAGCAGTACTTC. Its protein is CASSFGPTYEQYF.

Points on this clone: Other nucleotide sequences in the sample specify the same CDR3. The chain employs TRBV5-4 and TRBJ2-7; 8 bases line up with TRBD2. V lost 0 bases and J lost 1; bases outside the gene matches: 3. Germline V CDR1 and CDR2: SGHNT, YYREEE (reference sequence). CDR3 length equals 15 residues. The DNA for the CDR3 is TGTGCCAGCAGCTTGGGGGCGGGAGGTTCCTACGAGCAGTACTTC. Encoded protein: CASSLGAGGSYEQYF. The whole variable domain, remainder taken from reference TRBV5-4 and TRBJ2-7, is ETGVTQSPTHLIKTRGQQVTLRCSSQSGHNTVSWYQQALGQGPQFIFQYYREEENGRGNFPPRFSGLQFPNYSSELNVNALELDDSALYLCASSLGAGGSYEQYFGPGTRLTVT.

In regard to this clone: This same CDR3 is encoded by further DNA sequences in the sample. This chain joins TRBV5-6 and TRBJ1-5, with D tentatively TRBD1 (6 bases). This CDR3 contains 14 residues. The germline V and J ends were trimmed by 1 base and 1 base, with 6 bases remaining between them. Germline CDR1 and CDR2: SGHDT and YYEEEE. CDR3 loop: CASSLTGSNQPQHF. The CDR3 DNA reads as TGTGCCAGCAGCTTGACAGGGAGCAATCAGCCCCAGCATTTT.

This clone was seen once. J is TRBJ1-2 and V is TRBV30; TRBD1 matches at 11 bases. Germline-derived CDR1 and CDR2 are GTSNPN and SVGIG (reference sequence). V lost 4 bases to trimming and J lost 7 bases; unmatched junction nucleotides: 11. This CDR3 is 15 amino acids long. The CDR3 DNA sequence: TGTGCCTGGATTTTCGGACAGGGGGCTCTGAGTGGCTACACCTTC. Protein: CAWIFGQGALSGYTF.

The CDR3 DNA reads as TGCGCCAGCAGCCAAGACTCCACAGGGTACTATGGCTACACCTTC. This encodes CASSQDSTGYYGYTF. The chain recombines TRBV4-1 with TRBJ1-2; possible D gene TRBD1, 6 bases. V was pared by 0 bases and J by 3 bases, with 11 bases between. Looked up from germline, CDR1 is MGHRA and CDR2 is YSYEKL. This CDR3 has 15 amino acids.

The chain uses TRBV2 and TRBJ2-7; D perhaps matches TRBD1 (6 bases). The V gene lost 3 bases and the J gene lost 0 bases, with 12 bases spanning the gap. Germline V gene data show CDR1 as SNHLY and CDR2 as FYNNEI. The CDR3 is made up of 15 amino acids. As DNA, the CDR3 is TGTGCCAGCAGTGATTCAGGGGACAACTCCTACGAGCAGTACTTC. This codes for CASSDSGDNSYEQYF.

DNA of the CDR3: TGTGCCAGCAGTTTATTGTATGACAGGGGGAACAATCAGCCCCAGCATTTT. Protein: CASSLLYDRGNNQPQHF. The chain uses TRBV27 and TRBJ1-5; 9 positions agree with TRBD1. The ends lost 1 base at V and 3 bases at J; junction bases unmatched: 7. CDR1 is MNHEY, CDR2 SMNVEV, per germline (reference sequence). CDR3 length: 17 amino acids.

About this clone itself: Other nucleotide sequences in the sample specify the same CDR3. V usage is TRBV5-4 and J usage is TRBJ2-5; unclear D gene. The V gene lost 0 bases and the J gene lost 2 bases, with 5 bases spanning the gap. The CDR3 is 13 amino acids. Germline CDR1 and CDR2: SGHNT and YYREEE (reference sequence). CDR3: CASSLAEQETQYF. The CDR3 nucleotides are TGTGCCAGCAGCTTGGCAGAGCAAGAGACCCAGTACTTC.

V gene TRBV6-5 combines with J gene TRBJ2-1, with 8 bases lining up with TRBD2. The V and J ends lost 2 bases and 10 bases, in that order; junction bases with no gene match: 7. The germline CDR1 and CDR2 sequences are MNHEY and SVGAGI. The CDR3 length is 14 residues. This CDR3 reads CASSYGAGGGEQFF. The CDR3 DNA reads as TGTGCCAGCAGTTACGGTGCGGGGGGAGGCGAGCAGTTCTTC.

This chain uses TRBV27 with TRBJ2-1, with 8 bases lining up with TRBD2. Germline V gene data show CDR1 as MNHEY and CDR2 as SMNVEV (reference sequence). The CDR3 covers 15 residues. V was pared by 7 bases and J by 4 bases, with 9 bases of the junction left unmatched. CDR3 DNA: TGTGCCAGCACCCCTCACGGGGGGGCATACAATGAGCAGTTCTTC. Translated: CASTPHGGAYNEQFF.

As to this clone: The sample carries other DNA sequences with the same CDR3. J is TRBJ1-5 and V is TRBV7-9, with TRBD1 matching over 8 bases. V was pared by 1 base and J by 4 bases, with 3 bases of the junction left unmatched. This CDR3 is built from 15 residues. Germline CDR1 and CDR2: SEHNR and FQNEAQ (reference sequence). CDR3 protein: CASSLGQGANQPQHF. The DNA for the CDR3 is TGTGCCAGCAGCTTAGGGCAGGGGGCGAATCAGCCCCAGCATTTT.

V usage is TRBV2 and J usage is TRBJ2-5, with D perhaps matching TRBD2 (7 bases). V was trimmed by 6 bases and J by 4 bases, leaving 18 bases between them. The CDR3 runs to 15 residues. Germline V lookup: CDR1 SNHLY, CDR2 FYNNEI. The CDR3 loop reads CASSPIGGAGETQYF. The CDR3 DNA reads as TGTGCCAGCAGCCCCATAGGGGGGGCCGGAGAGACCCAGTACTTC.

The chain joins TRBV2 to TRBJ2-2, with 9 bases matching TRBD1. The CDR3 has 17 residues. Germline lookup yields CDR1 SNHLY and CDR2 FYNNEI. V lost 3 bases to trimming and J lost 4 bases; unmatched junction nucleotides: 9. CDR3 sequence: CASSDPPGTGTTGELFF. The CDR3 region has the DNA TGTGCCAGCAGTGACCCTCCCGGGACAGGGACCACCGGGGAGCTGTTTTTT.

V usage is TRBV28 and J usage is TRBJ2-5; D not resolved. CDR1 MDHEN and CDR2 SYDVKM come from the germline V gene. The length of the CDR3 is 19 residues. Trimming stripped 1 base from V and 1 base from J, with 22 bases between. The CDR3 region has the DNA TGTGCCAGCAGTTTATCTCCGGCCTATAGATTATGGGGCCAAGAGACCCAGTACTTC. It translates to CASSLSPAYRLWGQETQYF.

Concerning this clone itself: The sample holds other DNA sequences that translate to the same CDR3. The chain has TRBV11-2 and TRBJ2-7; no definite D call. The V end was cut by 5 bases, the J end by 3 bases, with 8 bases between. Germline V CDR1 and CDR2: SGHAT, FQNNGV. This CDR3 has 12 amino acids. CDR3 nucleotides: TGTGCCAGCAGCAGCTCCTACTACGAGCAGTACTTC. This encodes CASSSSYYEQYF.

This clone was observed a single time. This chain connects TRBV4-1 to TRBJ2-1, with D possibly TRBD2 on 6 matching bases. Germline V gene sequence: CDR1 MGHRA, CDR2 YSYEKL. The CDR3 loop spans 17 amino acids. The V end was cut by 1 base, the J end by 0 bases, with 13 bases between. CDR3 DNA: TGCGCCAGCAGCCAAGTAGGGGACTTGTCCTCCTACAATGAGCAGTTCTTC. As protein: CASSQVGDLSSYNEQFF.

This chain joins TRBV6-6 and TRBJ2-7, with no clear D. The CDR3 sequence is 16 residues long. CDR1 is MNHNY, CDR2 SVGAGI, per germline (reference sequence). V dropped 6 bases and J dropped 5 bases, with 23 bases sitting between them. The CDR3 DNA sequence: TGTGCCAGCAGCAACTTCGCGGAGCCGGGTCCCAACGAGCAGTACTTC. Translation: CASSNFAEPGPNEQYF.

V usage is TRBV10-3 and J usage is TRBJ2-7; 10 bases fit TRBD1. Germline loops: CDR1 ENHRY, CDR2 SYGVKD. The CDR3 length is 15 residues. The V gene end was trimmed by 4 bases and the J gene end by 3 bases; junction bases not matched to a gene: 6. The CDR3: CAISGVRDRGYEQYF. The CDR3 DNA is TGTGCCATCAGTGGAGTCCGGGACAGGGGCTACGAGCAGTACTTC.

This clone was detected once. V is TRBV6-5 and J is TRBJ2-1; TRBD2 is a possible D gene (5 bases). In germline, CDR1 is MNHEY, CDR2 SVGAGI. This CDR3 has 15 residues. Trimming stripped 6 bases from V and 6 bases from J, with 18 bases between. For the CDR3, the DNA is TGTGCCAGCAGCTATAGCGAAGGGTTTTTCAATGAGCAGTTCTTC. Its translation is CASSYSEGFFNEQFF.

Comment on this clone: The sample holds other DNA sequences that translate to the same CDR3. This chain joins TRBV4-1 and TRBJ1-1; a weak D match, TRBD1 (5 bases). This CDR3 is 14 amino acids long. From germline, CDR1 is MGHRA and CDR2 YSYEKL. Between the trimmed V and J ends, which lost 1 base and 1 base, there was a span of 7 bases. The CDR3 spells CASSQVGENTEAFF. CDR3 nucleotides: TGCGCCAGCAGCCAAGTGGGGGAGAACACTGAAGCTTTCTTT.

V is TRBV9 and J is TRBJ2-1; TRBD2 matches 14 bases. Germline V CDR1 and CDR2: SGDLS, YYNGEE. The CDR3 has 18 residues. J lost 6 bases, V lost 0 bases, and 8 bases had no gene match. The CDR3 nucleotides are TGTGCCAGCAGCGTAGAGGGACTAGCGGGAGAAATGGGCAATGAGCAGTTCTTC. This encodes CASSVEGLAGEMGNEQFF.

V is TRBV7-9 and J is TRBJ1-1, with 8 positions matching TRBD1. The trim removed 5 bases at V and 4 bases at J, leaving 9 bases unmatched. Per the germline V gene, CDR1 is SEHNR and CDR2 is FQNEAQ (reference sequence). The CDR3 is 15 residues long. The CDR3, as DNA: TGTGCCAGCAGCAGACAAGACAGGGGATTCACTGAAGCTTTCTTT. Amino acid sequence: CASSRQDRGFTEAFF. Full variable domain (missing parts from reference TRBV7-9 and TRBJ1-1): DTGVSQNPRHKITKRGQNVTFRCDPISEHNRLYWYRQTLGQGPEFLTYFQNEAQLEKSRLLSDRFSAERPKGSFSTLEIQRTEQGDSAMYLCASSRQDRGFTEAFFGQGTRLTVV.

The chain uses TRBV27 and TRBJ1-5, with TRBD1 matching 10 bases. The CDR3 contains 16 residues. With V trimmed by 3 bases and J by 3 bases, 5 bases remained unmatched. Germline-derived CDR1 and CDR2 are MNHEY and SMNVEV (reference sequence). The CDR3 DNA reads as TGTGCCAGCAGTTTCTATGGGACAGGGGACAATCAGCCCCAGCATTTT. Protein sequence: CASSFYGTGDNQPQHF.

Remarks on this clone: The same CDR3 arises from other DNA sequences in this sample as well. This sequence joins TRBV19 and TRBJ2-7; D may be TRBD1 (6 bases). Trimming removed 5 bases from V and 2 bases from J, with 10 bases in between. Germline loops: CDR1 LNHDA, CDR2 SQIVND (reference sequence). This CDR3 contains 13 residues. CDR3 loop: CASSARGPYEQYF. The CDR3, as DNA: TGTGCCAGTAGTGCCAGGGGACCCTACGAGCAGTACTTC. Full variable domain (outside the CDR3, taken from reference TRBV19 and TRBJ2-7): DGGITQSPKYLFRKEGQNVTLSCEQNLNHDAMYWYRQDPGQGLRLIYYSQIVNDFQKGDIAEGYSVSREKKESFPLTVTSAQKNPTAFYLCASSARGPYEQYFGPGTRLTVT.

This chain connects TRBV7-8 to TRBJ2-3; either TRBD1 or TRBD2 may fit D (6 bases each). The V end lost 0 bases, the J end lost 4 bases, and 20 bases lay between the germline ends. Germline values: CDR1 SGHVS, CDR2 FQNEAQ. The CDR3 has 18 residues. CDR3 nucleotide sequence: TGTGCCAGCAGCTTAGCTTTGGTCGGGGGCTCGTTAGCAGATACGCAGTATTTT. Amino acids: CASSLALVGGSLADTQYF.